The present TCR beta chain was sequenced within a study of radiotherapy plus CTLA-4 blockade in lung cancer. The protocol was immunoSEQ multiplex PCR, while the TCRdb copy is restricted to in-frame clones and leaves out a portion. The profile covers about 95,000 clones, with 80% to 85% appearing a single time and roughly 3.5% taken by the ten largest. This CDR3 is built from 11 residues. Trimming stripped 6 bases from V and 8 bases from J, with 10 bases between. From germline, CDR1 is MNHEY and CDR2 SVGAGI. Sequencing was performed on peripheral blood, taken from a patient treated with radiotherapy plus ipilimumab. The receptor was isolated from a human donor with non-small cell lung cancer who had a partial response to radiotherapy plus ipilimumab. This chain joins TRBV6-5 and TRBJ1-2; D uncertain. Written as DNA, the CDR3 is TGTGCCAGCAGCCAGGAAGGCGGCTACACCTTC. This translates into CASSQEGGYTF.